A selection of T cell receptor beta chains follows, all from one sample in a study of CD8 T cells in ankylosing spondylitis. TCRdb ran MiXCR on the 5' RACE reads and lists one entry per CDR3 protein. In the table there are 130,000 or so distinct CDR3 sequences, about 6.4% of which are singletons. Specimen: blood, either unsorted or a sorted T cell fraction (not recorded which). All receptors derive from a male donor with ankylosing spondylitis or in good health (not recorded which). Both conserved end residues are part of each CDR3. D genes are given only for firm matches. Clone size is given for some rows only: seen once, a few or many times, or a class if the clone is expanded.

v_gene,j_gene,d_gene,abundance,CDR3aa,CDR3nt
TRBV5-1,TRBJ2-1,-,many,CASSLRIDSYNEQFF,TGCGCCAGCAGCCTGAGAATTGACTCCTACAATGAGCAGTTCTTC
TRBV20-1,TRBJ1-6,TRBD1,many,CSARLPGQGNSPLHF,TGCAGTGCTAGATTGCCGGGACAGGGGAATTCACCCCTCCACTTT
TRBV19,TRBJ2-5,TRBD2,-,CASNAGRAGETQYF,TGTGCCAGTAATGCCGGGAGGGCCGGGGAGACCCAGTACTTC
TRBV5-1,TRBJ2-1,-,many,CASSFRQVRNEQFF,TGCGCCAGCAGCTTTAGACAGGTCCGCAATGAGCAGTTCTTC
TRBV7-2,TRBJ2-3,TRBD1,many,CASSLALQGADTQYF,TGTGCCAGCAGCTTAGCTCTACAGGGGGCAGATACGCAGTATTTT
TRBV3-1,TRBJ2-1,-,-,CASSQVRTSYNEQFF,TGTGCCAGCAGCCAAGTCAGGACCTCCTACAATGAGCAGTTCTTC
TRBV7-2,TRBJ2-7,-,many,CASSLAPGVGFLYEQYF,TGTGCCAGCAGCTTAGCTCCAGGGGTAGGGTTTCTCTACGAGCAGTACTTC
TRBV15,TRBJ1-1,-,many,CATSRDWVGTEAFF,TGTGCCACCAGCAGAGATTGGGTGGGGACTGAAGCTTTCTTT
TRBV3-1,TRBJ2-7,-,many,CASSSGLRCGSYEQYF,TGTGCCAGCAGCTCGGGGTTGAGGTGCGGCTCCTACGAGCAGTACTTC
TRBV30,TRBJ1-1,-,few,CAWIPGTTEAFF,TGTGCCTGGATCCCAGGGACCACTGAAGCTTTCTTT
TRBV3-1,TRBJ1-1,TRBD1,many,CASSQRDRGDEAFF,TGTGCCAGCAGCCAGCGGGACAGGGGAGATGAAGCTTTCTTT
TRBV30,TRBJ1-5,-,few,CAWKGTSPGQPQHF,TGTGCCTGGAAAGGGACAAGCCCGGGTCAGCCCCAGCATTTT
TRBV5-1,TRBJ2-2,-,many,CASSLTRTTNTGELFF,TGCGCCAGCAGCTTGACCCGGACGACGAACACCGGGGAGCTGTTTTTT
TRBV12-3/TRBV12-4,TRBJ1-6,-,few,CASRGDNSPLHF,TGTGCCAGCCGGGGGGATAATTCACCCCTCCACTTT
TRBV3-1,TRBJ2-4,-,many,CASSQESGKNIQYF,TGTGCCAGCAGCCAAGAATCCGGGAAAAACATTCAGTACTTC
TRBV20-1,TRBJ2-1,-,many,CSARDGQRTHNEQFF,TGCAGTGCTAGAGATGGGCAGCGGACCCACAATGAGCAGTTCTTC
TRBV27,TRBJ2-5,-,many,CASSLFGGGGQETQYF,TGTGCCAGCAGTTTATTTGGGGGAGGAGGGCAAGAGACCCAGTACTTC
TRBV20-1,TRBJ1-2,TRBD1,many,CSARTPGQGNYGYTF,TGCAGTGCTCGAACCCCGGGACAGGGGAACTATGGCTACACCTTC
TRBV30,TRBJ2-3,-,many,CAWSMKSSTDTQYF,TGTGCCTGGAGTATGAAAAGCAGCACAGATACGCAGTATTTT
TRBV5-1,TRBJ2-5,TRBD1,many,CASSDTGEVETQYF,TGCGCCAGCAGCGATACAGGGGAAGTTGAGACCCAGTACTTC
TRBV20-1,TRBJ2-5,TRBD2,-,CSARTSGAATQYF,TGCAGTGCACGGACTAGCGGGGCGGCGACCCAGTACTTC
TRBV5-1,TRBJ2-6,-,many,CASSEPQGSGANVLTF,TGCGCCAGCAGCGAACCTCAGGGGTCTGGGGCCAACGTCCTGACTTTC
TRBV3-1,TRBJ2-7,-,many,CASSPQGEGQLKYEQYF,TGTGCCAGCAGCCCCCAGGGGGAGGGGCAACTTAAGTACGAGCAGTACTTC
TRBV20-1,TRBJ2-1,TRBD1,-,CSARQGDEQFF,TGCAGTGCTAGGCAGGGGGATGAGCAGTTCTTC
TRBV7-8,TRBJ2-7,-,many,CASSSTGDWTYEQYF,TGTGCCAGCAGCTCGACAGGCGACTGGACCTACGAGCAGTACTTC
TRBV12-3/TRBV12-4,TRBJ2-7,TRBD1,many,CASSPLTGVYEQYF,TGTGCCAGCAGCCCCCTCACAGGGGTCTACGAGCAGTACTTC
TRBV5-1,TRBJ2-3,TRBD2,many,CASSLASSGSSSTDTQYF,TGCGCCAGCAGCTTGGCCTCTAGCGGGAGCTCCAGCACAGATACGCAGTATTTT
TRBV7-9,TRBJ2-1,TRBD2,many,CASSPGLAGAGYNEQFF,TGTGCCAGCAGCCCGGGACTAGCGGGAGCGGGCTACAATGAGCAGTTCTTC
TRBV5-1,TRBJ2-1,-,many,CASSLSGGSYNEQFF,TGCGCCAGCAGCTTGTCCGGTGGCTCCTACAATGAGCAGTTCTTC
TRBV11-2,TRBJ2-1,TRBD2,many,CASSSPSGRGLLYNEQFF,TGTGCCAGCAGCTCACCGAGCGGGAGGGGGCTTCTCTACAATGAGCAGTTCTTC
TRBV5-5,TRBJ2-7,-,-,CASSPDFGGSTYEQYF,TGTGCCAGCAGCCCGGATTTCGGCGGATCGACCTACGAGCAGTACTTC
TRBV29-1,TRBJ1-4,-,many,CSVPSSTGLFF,TGCAGCGTTCCGTCCAGCACCGGACTGTTTTTT
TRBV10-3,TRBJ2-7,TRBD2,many,CATSGTSGTNFSYEQYF,TGTGCCACCTCCGGGACTAGCGGAACAAACTTTTCCTACGAGCAGTACTTC
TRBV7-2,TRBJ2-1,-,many,CASSLVTQRNEQFF,TGTGCCAGCAGCTTAGTGACCCAGCGCAATGAGCAGTTCTTC
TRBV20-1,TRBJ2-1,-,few,CSALSSYNEQFF,TGCAGTGCCCTGAGCTCCTACAATGAGCAGTTCTTC
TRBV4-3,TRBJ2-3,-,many,CASSHGQDYTDTQYF,TGCGCCAGCAGCCACGGACAGGACTACACAGATACGCAGTATTTT
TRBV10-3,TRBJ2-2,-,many,CATLQGLQGGELFF,TGTGCCACCCTGCAGGGTTTACAGGGCGGGGAGCTGTTTTTT
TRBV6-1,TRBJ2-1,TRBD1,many,CASRQTGASNEQFF,TGTGCCAGCAGACAGACAGGGGCGTCGAATGAGCAGTTCTTC
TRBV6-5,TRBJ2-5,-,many,CASSYGRDPSAETQYF,TGTGCCAGCAGTTACGGAAGGGACCCTTCCGCGGAGACCCAGTACTTC
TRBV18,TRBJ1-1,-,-,CASSRRETEAFF,TGTGCCAGCTCACGACGGGAGACTGAAGCTTTCTTT
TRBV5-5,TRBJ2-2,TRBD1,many,CASSGRTGVTGELFF,TGTGCCAGCAGCGGCCGGACAGGGGTTACCGGGGAGCTGTTTTTT
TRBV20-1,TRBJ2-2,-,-,CSARDDRIIGELFF,TGCAGTGCTAGAGATGACAGGATTATCGGGGAGCTGTTTTTT
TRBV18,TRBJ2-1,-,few,CASSLAVGEQFF,TGTGCCAGCTCACTAGCGGTTGGTGAGCAGTTCTTC
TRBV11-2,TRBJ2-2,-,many,CASSPRTVNTGELFF,TGTGCCAGCAGCCCACGAACCGTTAACACCGGGGAGCTGTTTTTT
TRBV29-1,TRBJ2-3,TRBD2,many,CSVEGTLAGGTDTQYF,TGCAGCGTTGAGGGAACTCTAGCGGGCGGCACAGATACGCAGTATTTT
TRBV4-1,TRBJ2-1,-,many,CASSQEEAAYNEQFF,TGCGCCAGCAGCCAAGAAGAGGCAGCCTACAATGAGCAGTTCTTC
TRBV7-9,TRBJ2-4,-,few,CASSLGSGAKNIQYF,TGTGCCAGCAGCTTAGGATCTGGGGCCAAAAACATTCAGTACTTC
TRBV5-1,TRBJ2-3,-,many,CASSLSTRTADTQYF,TGCGCCAGCAGCTTGTCAACTAGAACGGCAGATACGCAGTATTTT
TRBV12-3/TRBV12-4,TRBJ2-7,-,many,CASSSGQPYEQYF,TGTGCCAGCAGTTCAGGACAGCCCTACGAGCAGTACTTC
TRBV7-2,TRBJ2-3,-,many,CATSPGLASTDTQYF,TGTGCCACTTCTCCGGGGCTAGCGAGCACAGATACGCAGTATTTT
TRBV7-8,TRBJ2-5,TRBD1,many,CASSITTGGGQETQYF,TGTGCCAGCAGCATAACGACAGGGGGCGGACAAGAGACCCAGTACTTC
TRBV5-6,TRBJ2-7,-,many,CASRPAGRTSYEQYF,TGTGCCAGCAGACCCGCTGGCCGAACCTCATACGAGCAGTACTTC
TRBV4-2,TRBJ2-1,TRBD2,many,CASSQDRVSGDGGEQFF,TGTGCCAGCAGCCAAGATCGTGTTAGCGGGGACGGAGGTGAGCAGTTCTTC
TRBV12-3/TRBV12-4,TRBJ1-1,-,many,CASSLVRGDTEAFF,TGTGCCAGCAGTTTAGTCAGGGGCGACACTGAAGCTTTCTTT
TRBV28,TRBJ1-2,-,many,CASRKSGPTYGYTF,TGTGCCAGTAGGAAATCGGGACCGACCTATGGCTACACCTTC
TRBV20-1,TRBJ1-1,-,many,CSASRAVNTEAFF,TGCAGTGCTAGTCGGGCCGTGAACACTGAAGCTTTCTTT
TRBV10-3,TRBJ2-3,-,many,CAISESIHPSTDTQYF,TGTGCCATCAGTGAGTCGATTCACCCTAGCACAGATACGCAGTATTTT